This record concerns one T cell receptor beta chain sequence. Its target antigen remains unknown. No base qualities exist here, and no much larger clone lies one base off it. This sample stems from a study of cytomegalovirus exposure and HLA in healthy donors (TCRdb year 2017). Study-wide context: An earlier analysis of fewer than 750 of the donors reported around 280 Gb of sequence data and 90 million to 120 million unique TCR beta sequences obtained from 180 million or so T cells. An early release covering about 600 HLA-typed donors comprised about 300 gigabases of sequencing data and around 80 million unique TCR sequences. Of the 350 to 450 genotyped donors, 70% to 90% were placed in the genetic ancestry cluster associated with self-reported Caucasian donors. The study was designed to test whether signatures of past pathogen exposure could be identified by cataloging public T cell receptors. Using immunosequencing, the study profiled T cell repertoires from 500 to 800 subjects and related those repertoires to cytomegalovirus serostatus. Besides the first cohort of 666 subjects, a separate validation cohort made up of over a hundred different subjects was used. To predict cytomegalovirus infection status, the study brought together high-throughput TCR immunosequencing, statistical association of individual TCRs with disease status, and machine learning. A later analysis re-analyzed previously published TCR beta repertoires from approximately 670 donors and added high-resolution HLA genotyping to study TCR occurrence patterns. The later analysis used no new phenotypic data to find candidate immune exposures, relying instead on TCR beta sequences and their occurrence across donors. An earlier analysis of approximately 500 of the donors applied high-throughput TCR beta sequencing to assess whether each TCR beta V gene segment acted as functional or pseudogenic. Donor age, sex, ethnicity and CMV serostatus were collected together with the repertoire data. A later genetic analysis took genome-wide SNP genotypes for about 55% of the roughly 700 donors and used that subset as a discovery cohort. All discovery cohort repertoires had been generated using a single sequencing platform. HLA typing included class I and class II loci at four-digit resolution. The number of typed donors differed by locus: roughly 629-640 for A, B, C, DRB1 and DQB1; 500 to 550 for DQA1; approximately 610 for DPA1; and around 470 for DPB1. Roughly five DR-DQ haplotypes were treated as single units for association and clustering because of strong linkage in the cohort. Among over 350 genotyped donors of the cohort, an average of about 240,000 unique TCR beta nucleotide sequences were sequenced per donor, roughly 18% of them non-productive. Study-wide conclusions, independent of this receptor: Some IMGT-functional V segments, including TRBV6-2 and TRBV6-3, could not be distinguished by the 87-base-pair reads and were therefore excluded. The study gave a list of 150 to 200 TCR beta chains associated with cytomegalovirus. In an earlier analysis of around 600 of the donors, most TCR beta V segments were observed in productive rearrangements about 87% or about 30% of the time, broadly matching IMGT annotations. A further reported finding was that TCR beta sequences accurately predicted the HLA-A and HLA-B alleles for most subjects in the first cohort. At a false discovery rate of 0.05, a later analysis linked some 18,000 TCR beta sequences to specific HLA alleles. CMV serostatus was the only immune exposure information available for the cohort. A few of the identified cytomegalovirus-associated TCR beta chains were confirmed in vitro to be specific for cytomegalovirus antigens. The cohort was sequenced for TCR beta chains only, and without alpha or paired-chain data the features that could be detected were limited. When HLA alleles, especially DR and DQ, strongly co-occurred, attributing TCR associations to individual alleles was difficult. According to a later genetic analysis, donors in an Asian-associated ancestry cluster had fewer N-insertions in productive TCRs than the roughly 700-donor mean. In a later analysis, TCR association rates were found to vary across HLA loci, with the most associated TCRs seen for DRB1 alleles and the fewest for HLA-C alleles. The presence/absence analyses assumed that sequencing depth was roughly uniform across donors, and that assumption may not be true. HLA typing was unavailable for some donors at each locus, so association tests used only the typed subset. Cytomegalovirus status was reported to be diagnosed by the classifier with high specificity and sensitivity in both the original and validation cohorts. A later genetic analysis associated a missense DCLRE1C variant with V-gene and J-gene trimming of TCR beta chains, and an independent cohort replicated the association. The sequencing pipeline was judged likely to have produced a cluster of highly shared sequence variants as a technical artifact. While some public TCRs were present in many individuals, most TCR sequences turned up only very rarely across donors. Compared with equally common non-associated chains, HLA-associated TCR beta chains in a later analysis were more clonally expanded and had lower generation probabilities. Roughly 17 rarely observed V segments, including chromosome 9 orphons, were excluded from the earlier analysis of some 590 of the donors because counts were too low. According to a later analysis, parvovirus B19, influenza, CMV and Epstein-Barr virus appeared linked to several top co-occurrence clusters. Linkage disequilibrium might explain the correlated functional status among segregating V segments, but an unknown experimental factor could not be ruled out. According to the authors, the approach could potentially be generalized to other disease states and immunological phenotypes. According to a later analysis, most CMV-associated TCR beta chains appeared to be HLA-restricted, and the HLA associations seemed to be driven largely by CMV exposure.

CDR1 and CDR2 are read off the germline V gene (reference sequence) as MNHEY and SMNVEV. The V end loses 4 bases and the J end loses 2 bases, and a stretch of 8 bases separates them. Including cysteine and phenylalanine, the CDR3 has 13 amino acids. The retained sequence is limited to the CDR3, 39 bases, with the frame set at the first base. The method behind the library was the immunoSEQ multiplex PCR assay. For the multiplex PCR, a mixture combining 60 forward primers for TCR Vbeta segments and 13 reverse primers for TCR Jbeta segments was used. A multiplex PCR assay on genomic DNA amplified the CDR3 region of rearranged TCR beta genes. The Illumina HiSeq System was used to sequence the amplified TCR beta libraries as 87-base-pair reads. In the original analysis: In a later analysis, tens of millions of unique TCR beta chains were counted across the roughly 670 repertoires, and roughly 9.9 million of these chains were shared by at least two donors. Raw reads were error-corrected and collapsed into unique sequences by a nearest-neighbor algorithm in which closely related sequences were merged to remove PCR and sequencing errors. To assign V, D and J gene segments, CDR3 sequences were aligned to IMGT reference sequences. For a sequence to be retained, a match of at least six nucleotides to both a V gene segment and a J gene segment was required. A rearrangement counted as productive if the CDR3 had no stop codons and remained in frame with V and J, and every other rearrangement counted as non-productive. Following IMGT convention, CDR3 was defined as the stretch from the second conserved V-encoded cysteine to the conserved J-encoded phenylalanine. In an earlier analysis of 500 to 650 of the donors, sequences lacking an unambiguous match to a single V gene segment were excluded. In an earlier analysis of approximately 610 of the donors, V segments were called functional above 56.7% productive rearrangements and were called segregating when the between-donor standard deviation exceeded 5%. To diagnose cytomegalovirus status from the catalog of TCR beta chain sequences, a statistical classification framework was built. In a later analysis, TCR nucleotide sequences were compared against IMGT/GENE-DB human TR gene sequences so that V and J genes could be assigned. The TCRdist pipeline was used in a later analysis to assign CDR3 sequences and most-parsimonious VDJ recombination scenarios. In a later analysis, each TCR beta chain was defined by its CDR3 amino acid sequence together with its V-gene family, and reads lacking a unique V-gene family were excluded. As a way to deal with suspected cross-contamination and a sequencing artifact, a later analysis dropped nearly 600 nucleotide sequences that were highly shared and had low generation probability. A later analysis calculated a clonal expansion index for each public chain from normalized within-repertoire ranks of inferred template counts. In a later analysis, generation probabilities were computed with a VDJ recombination model fitted to out-of-frame rearrangements, and the resulting probabilities were checked against IGoR. A later analysis scored TCR-TCR, TCR-HLA and TCR-CMV co-occurrence with hypergeometric tests, applying a repertoire-size bias correction to TCR pairs. False discovery rates were estimated in a later analysis by permuting HLA or CMV assignments 20 times. In a later analysis, co-occurring TCRs were grouped with DBSCAN, and TCRdist sequence similarity was added when clustering was performed within HLA-allele-positive subsets. For co-occurrence clustering, repertoires with fewer than 30,000 or more than 120,000 public chains were excluded, along with a handful of repertoires with anomalous nucleotide sharing. In TCRdb, the immuneACCESS table is reduced to in-frame sequences with V and J assigned. These tables do not hold every clone; where another copy was compared, an unresolved V gene accounts for under half, and the others remain unexplained. V, J and clone size reflect that table, while D and trimming were determined from the DNA. A total of about 130,000 clones appear in this sample, 75% to 90% of them only once. About 2.6% of the sample goes to the ten largest clones.

The cohort consisted of more than 650 healthy bone marrow donors. At the time of sampling, every cohort member was nominally healthy, though immune exposures that went unrecorded were likely present. The donor tested CMV seronegative, placing the donor among the 350 or so seronegative members of the cohort. A peripheral blood sample was collected from each donor, and TCR beta sequencing was performed on peripheral blood mononuclear cells. The Qiagen DNeasy Blood Extraction Kit was used to extract genomic DNA from the blood cell samples. The clonotype was recovered from a man under 40 in good health and CMV-seronegative. This sequence uses TRBV27 and TRBJ1-2; a confident D gene designation cannot be given. The specimen was PBMCs. The CDR3 region has the sequence CASSWASNYGYTF. The sequenced DNA: TGTGCCAGCAGTTGGGCGAGCAACTATGGCTACACCTTC.